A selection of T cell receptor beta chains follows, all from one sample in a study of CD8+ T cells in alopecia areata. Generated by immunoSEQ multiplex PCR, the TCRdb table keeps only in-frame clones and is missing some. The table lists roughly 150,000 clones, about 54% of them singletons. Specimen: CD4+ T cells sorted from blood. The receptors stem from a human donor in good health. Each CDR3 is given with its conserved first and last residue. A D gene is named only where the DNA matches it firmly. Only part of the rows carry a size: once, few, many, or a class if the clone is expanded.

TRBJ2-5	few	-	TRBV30	TGTGCCTGGAGTTTATCGGGCATTCAAGAGACCCAGTACTTC	CAWSLSGIQETQYF
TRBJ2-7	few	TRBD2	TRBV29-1	TGCAGCGTGATGGTGGCTAGCGGGTACGAGCAGTACTTC	CSVMVASGYEQYF
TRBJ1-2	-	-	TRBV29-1	TGCAGCGCCGACCCCCAGGGGTCTGGCTACACCTTC	CSADPQGSGYTF
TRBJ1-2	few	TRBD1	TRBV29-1	TGCAGCGTTCCGGGACAGGGAATGTTTGGCTATGGCTACACCTTC	CSVPGQGMFGYGYTF
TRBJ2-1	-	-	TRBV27	TGTGCCACCAAAGATCAGGGGTACAATGAGCAGTTCTTC	CATKDQGYNEQFF
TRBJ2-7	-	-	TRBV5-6	TGTGCCAGCAGCTTGCGGACAGCCTCGCAGTACTTC	CASSLRTASQYF
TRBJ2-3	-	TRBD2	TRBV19	TGTGCCAGTAGTACCCAAGCGGGACCCACAGATACGCAGTATTTT	CASSTQAGPTDTQYF
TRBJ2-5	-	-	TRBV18	TGTGCCAGCTCACCCCTCCCGATCAATGAGCAGTACTTC	CASSPLPINEQYF
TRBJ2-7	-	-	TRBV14	TGTGCCAGCAGCGGCAGCGTCACAATAGGAGAGCAGTACTTC	CASSGSVTIGEQYF
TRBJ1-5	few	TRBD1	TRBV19	TGTGCCAGTAATGAAGGGGACAGACGCAATCAGCCCCAGCATTTT	CASNEGDRRNQPQHF
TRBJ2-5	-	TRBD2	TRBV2	TGTGCCAGCACGAAGACTAGCGGGAGCGGAGAGACCCAGTACTTC	CASTKTSGSGETQYF
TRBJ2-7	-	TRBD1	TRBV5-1	TGCGCCAGCACCGGGACAGAGCGCGAGCAGTACTTC	CASTGTEREQYF
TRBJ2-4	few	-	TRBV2	TGTGCCAGCAGTTCAGGCAGAGACAAAAACATTCAGTACTTC	CASSSGRDKNIQYF
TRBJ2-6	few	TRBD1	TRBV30	TGTGCCTGGAGTTCGACCCGGACAGGGGCTGGGGCCAACGTCCTGACTTTC	CAWSSTRTGAGANVLTF
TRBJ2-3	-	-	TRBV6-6	TGTGCCAGCAGTTACGTACGGGCAGATACGCAGTATTTT	CASSYVRADTQYF
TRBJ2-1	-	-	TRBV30	TGTGCCTGGAATCTTGATTTGATCTCCTACAATGAGCAGTTCTTC	CAWNLDLISYNEQFF
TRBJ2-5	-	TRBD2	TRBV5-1	TGCGCCAGCAGCACACGAGCGGGAGGGCCGGGAGAGACCCAGTACTTC	CASSTRAGGPGETQYF
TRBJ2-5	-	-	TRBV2	TGTGCCAGCACCTCAGGGAACAGTCGAGAGACCCAGTACTTC	CASTSGNSRETQYF
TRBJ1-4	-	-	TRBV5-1	TGCGCCAGCAGCTTTTCTCCAAATGAAAAACTGTTTTTT	CASSFSPNEKLFF
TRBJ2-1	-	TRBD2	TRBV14	TGTGCCAGCAGCCTTGAGAGGACTAGCGGGATAGGTGAGCAGTTCTTC	CASSLERTSGIGEQFF
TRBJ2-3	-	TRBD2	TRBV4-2	TGTGCCAGCAGCCAAGAAGAGGTGGGCTGGACTAGCGGAAACTATAGCACAGATACGCAGTATTTT	CASSQEEVGWTSGNYSTDTQYF
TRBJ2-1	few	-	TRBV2	TGTGCCAGCCTCCCTTTCTTTGGCAATGAGCAGTTCTTC	CASLPFFGNEQFF
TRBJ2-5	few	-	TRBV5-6	TGTGCCAGCAGCTTCGGGCCCACTCAAGAGACCCAGTACTTC	CASSFGPTQETQYF
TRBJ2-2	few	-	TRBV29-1	TGCGGCGGACGACAGGTGAACACCGGGGAGCTGTTTTTT	CGGRQVNTGELFF
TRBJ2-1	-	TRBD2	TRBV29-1	TGCAGCGTCTTTTCGGGGGGGAATGAGCAGTTCTTC	CSVFSGGNEQFF
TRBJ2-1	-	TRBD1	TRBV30	TGTGCCTGGAGGGGCAGGGGGTACAATGAGCAGTTCTTC	CAWRGRGYNEQFF
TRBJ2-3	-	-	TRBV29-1	TGCAGCGTTGTTAATACTTACACAGATACGCAGTATTTT	CSVVNTYTDTQYF
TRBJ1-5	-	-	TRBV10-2	TGCGCCAGCAGTGAGTCACCAGGAAGCAATCAGCCCCAGCATTTT	CASSESPGSNQPQHF